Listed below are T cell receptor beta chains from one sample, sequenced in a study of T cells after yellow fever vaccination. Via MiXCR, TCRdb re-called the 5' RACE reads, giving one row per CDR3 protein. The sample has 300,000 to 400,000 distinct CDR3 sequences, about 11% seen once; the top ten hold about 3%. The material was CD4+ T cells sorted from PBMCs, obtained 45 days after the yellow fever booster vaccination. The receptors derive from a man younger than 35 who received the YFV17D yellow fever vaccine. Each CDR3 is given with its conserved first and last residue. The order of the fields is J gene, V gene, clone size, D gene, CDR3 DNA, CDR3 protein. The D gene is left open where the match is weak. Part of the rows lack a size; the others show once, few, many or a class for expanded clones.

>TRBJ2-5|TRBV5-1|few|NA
TGCGCCAGCAGCTTCGACGGGGAAGAGACCCAGTACTTC
CASSFDGEETQYF
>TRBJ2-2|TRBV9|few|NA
TGTGCCAGCAGCGTAAGGGGGCGCGGGGGGCTTCCGAGCACCGGGGAGCTGTTTTTT
CASSVRGRGGLPSTGELFF
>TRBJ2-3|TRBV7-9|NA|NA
TGTGCCAGCAGCCGGCTACAGGGCGTCGGAGATACGCAGTATTTT
CASSRLQGVGDTQYF
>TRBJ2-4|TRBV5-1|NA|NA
TGCGCCAGCAGCCAGACTACAGGGTTGGACATTCAGTACTTC
CASSQTTGLDIQYF
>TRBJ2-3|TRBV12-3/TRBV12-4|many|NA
TGTGCCAGCAGACTGGCAGATACGCAGTATTTT
CASRLADTQYF
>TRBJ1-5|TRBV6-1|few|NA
TGTGCCAGCAGGGTCAGGGGAGGTCAGCCCCAGCATTTT
CASRVRGGQPQHF
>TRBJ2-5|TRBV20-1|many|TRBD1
TGCAGTGCACCCGGGACAGTTGAGACCCAGTACTTC
CSAPGTVETQYF
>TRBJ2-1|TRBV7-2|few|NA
TGTGCCAGCAGCTTAAGGCGGGACAGTGATGAGCAGTTCTTC
CASSLRRDSDEQFF
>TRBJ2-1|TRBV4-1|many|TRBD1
TGCGCCAGCAGCGGGCACAGGGTTAGAGGGCCAGGGGGATACAATGAGCAGTTCTTC
CASSGHRVRGPGGYNEQFF
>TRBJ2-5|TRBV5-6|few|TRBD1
TGTGCCAGCAGCTTGATGGGACAGGGATCCCAAGAGACCCAGTACTTC
CASSLMGQGSQETQYF
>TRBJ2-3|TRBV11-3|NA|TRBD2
TGTGCCAGCAGCTGGGCTAGCGGGGGGGCGACAGATACGCAGTATTTT
CASSWASGGATDTQYF
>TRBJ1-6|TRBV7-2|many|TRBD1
TGTGCCAGCAGCTTAGGTGGGACAGGGGGCTCACCCCTCCACTTT
CASSLGGTGGSPLHF
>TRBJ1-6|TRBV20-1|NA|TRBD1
TGCAGTGCAACCGGGACAGGGGACTCACCCCTCCACTTT
CSATGTGDSPLHF
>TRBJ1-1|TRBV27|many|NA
TGTGCCAGCATGAGGGGGACCATGAACACTGAAGCTTTCTTT
CASMRGTMNTEAFF
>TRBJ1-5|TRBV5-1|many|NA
TGCGCCAGCAGCCCAGAAGGCAATCAGCCCCAGCATTTT
CASSPEGNQPQHF
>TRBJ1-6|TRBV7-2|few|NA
TGTGCCAGCAGCTATAGGTCCTATAATTCACCCCTCCACTTT
CASSYRSYNSPLHF
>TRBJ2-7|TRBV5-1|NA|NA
TGCGCCAGCAGCTTGACTAACAACCCCTACGAGCAGTACTTC
CASSLTNNPYEQYF
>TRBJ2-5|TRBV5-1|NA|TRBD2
TGCGCCAGCAGCACTCTAGCGGGGGAATTAGAGACCCAGTACTTC
CASSTLAGELETQYF
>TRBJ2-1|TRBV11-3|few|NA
TGTGCCAGCAGCTTAGATCTAGGGGTTTCCTACAATGAGCAGTTCTTC
CASSLDLGVSYNEQFF
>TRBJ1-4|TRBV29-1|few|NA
TGCAGCGCCACACGGAGGGGAAAACTGTTTTTT
CSATRRGKLFF
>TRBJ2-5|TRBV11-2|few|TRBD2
TGTGCCAGCAGCTGGGCCAGCGGGGCCACGGAGGGGACCCAGTACTTC
CASSWASGATEGTQYF
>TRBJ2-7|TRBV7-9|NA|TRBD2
TGTGCCAGCAGCTTGAGGACTAGCGGGGGAGAGCGGCAGTACTTC
CASSLRTSGGERQYF
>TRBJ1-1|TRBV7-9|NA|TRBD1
TGTGCCAGCAGCTTAGCGATAGAGGGGGCAGCTTTCTTT
CASSLAIEGAAFF
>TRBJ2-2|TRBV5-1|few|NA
TGCGCCAGCAGCTTGGTTGGGACTCCGGGCGGGGAGCTGTTTTTT
CASSLVGTPGGELFF
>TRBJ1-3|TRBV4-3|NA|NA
TGCGCCAGCAGCCAAGTTTACGGTGGAAACACCATATATTTT
CASSQVYGGNTIYF
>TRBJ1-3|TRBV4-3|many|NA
TGCGCCAGCAGCCAATCTTCTTCCGGGAACACCATATATTTT
CASSQSSSGNTIYF
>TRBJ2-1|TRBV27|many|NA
TGTGCCAGCCGAGGGTTTGGGCAGTCCACCTACAATGAGCAGTTCTTC
CASRGFGQSTYNEQFF
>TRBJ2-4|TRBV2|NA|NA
TGTGCCAGCAGTGAAGCGCTTGGCTGGGTTGGGGCCAAAAACATTCAGTACTTC
CASSEALGWVGAKNIQYF
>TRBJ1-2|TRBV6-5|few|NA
TGTGCCAGCAGTTACTTCTTAGGGGTCGGGGGCTACACCTTC
CASSYFLGVGGYTF
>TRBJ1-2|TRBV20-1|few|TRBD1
TGCAGTGCTAGACGGACAGGGGGCCCTTATGGCTACACCTTC
CSARRTGGPYGYTF
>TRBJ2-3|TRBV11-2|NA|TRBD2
TGTGCCAGCAGCTGGCCTAGCGGGGGGCGTGGGGCAGATACGCAGTATTTT
CASSWPSGGRGADTQYF
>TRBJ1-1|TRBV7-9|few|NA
TGTGCCAGCAGCCGAGAAGGAGGGGACACTGAAGCTTTCTTT
CASSREGGDTEAFF
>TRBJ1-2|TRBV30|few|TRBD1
TGTGCCTGGAGTCTGGACAGGGGAAGCGGCTACACCTTC
CAWSLDRGSGYTF
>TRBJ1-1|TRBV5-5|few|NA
TGTGCCAGCAGCCCCCCCCGTAGCACTGAAGCTTTCTTT
CASSPPRSTEAFF
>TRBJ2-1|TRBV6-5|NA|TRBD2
TGTGCCAGCACCACCGCCGGACTAGCGGGGGCCTTTTCGCATGAGCAGTTCTTC
CASTTAGLAGAFSHEQFF
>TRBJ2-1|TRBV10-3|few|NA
TGTGCCATCAGCTACCCTAATGGCAATGAGCAGTTCTTC
CAISYPNGNEQFF
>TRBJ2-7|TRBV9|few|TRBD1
TGTGCCAGCAGCGTAGCCGGGACAGGAACCTACGAGCAGTACTTC
CASSVAGTGTYEQYF
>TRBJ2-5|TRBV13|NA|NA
TGTGCCAGCAGCTTCTGGACAGCCCAAGAGACCCAGTACTTC
CASSFWTAQETQYF
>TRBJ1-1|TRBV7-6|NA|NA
TGTGCCAGCAGCACTTTACAGTTGAACACTGAAGCTTTCTTT
CASSTLQLNTEAFF
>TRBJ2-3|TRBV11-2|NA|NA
TGTGCCAGCAGCTTAGTCAGGTCTTCGGGTACGCAGTATTTT
CASSLVRSSGTQYF
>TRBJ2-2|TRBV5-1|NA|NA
TGCGCCAGCAGCTCCGGGATCCCGGGCACCGGGGAGCTGTTTTTT
CASSSGIPGTGELFF